The 24 T cell receptor beta chains in this list originate from one sample, sequenced in a study of T cell responses to AZD1222 COVID-19 vaccine. Method: immunoSEQ multiplex PCR; TCRdb's copy keeps in-frame clones and lacks some. Here the sample spans around 80,000 clones, around nine tenths being singletons. Sequences were derived from peripheral blood, sampled 28 days after the second AZD1222 dose. The receptors originated from an adult who received the AZD1222 COVID-19 vaccine.

This rearrangement joins TRBV9 to TRBJ1-1, with D tentatively TRBD1 (6 bases). Germline CDR1 and CDR2: SGDLS and YYNGEE. Trimming took 0 bases from V and 0 from J, leaving 12 bases between them. The CDR3 is 16 residues long. The CDR3 is CASSVGHRVVNTEAFF. The CDR3 DNA reads TGTGCCAGCAGCGTAGGCCACAGGGTAGTGAACACTGAAGCTTTCTTT. Full variable domain (missing parts from reference TRBV9 and TRBJ1-1): DSGVTQTPKHLITATGQRVTLRCSPRSGDLSVYWYQQSLDQGLQFLIQYYNGEERAKGNILERFSAQQFPDLHSELNLSSLELGDSALYFCASSVGHRVVNTEAFFGQGTRLTVV.

The chain links TRBV30 to TRBJ2-1; the D call may be TRBD1 or TRBD2 (5 bases each). The CDR3 is made up of 16 amino acids. Trimming took off 3 bases at V and 5 bases at J, with 20 bases between the two ends. Looked up from germline, CDR1 is GTSNPN and CDR2 is SVGIG (reference sequence). CDR3 protein: CAWSRTRARAHNEQFF. CDR3 nucleotide sequence: TGTGCCTGGAGCAGGACACGAGCGAGGGCCCACAATGAGCAGTTCTTC. The whole variable domain, filled in from reference TRBV30 and TRBJ2-1, reads SQTIHQWPATLVQPVGSPLSLECTVEGTSNPNLYWYRQAAGRGLQLLFYSVGIGQISSEVPQNLSASRPQDRQFILSSKKLLLSDSGFYLCAWSRTRARAHNEQFFGPGTRLTVL.

V gene TRBV29-1 combines with J gene TRBJ1-2, with TRBD1 matching over 7 bases. J lost 3 bases, V lost 8 bases, and 3 bases had no gene match. This CDR3 spans 11 amino acids. Per the germline V gene, CDR1 is SQVTM and CDR2 is ANQGSEA. CDR3 in DNA: TGCAGCATCACAGGGGACTATGGCTACACCTTC. Translated: CSITGDYGYTF.

The rearrangement joins TRBV6-5 to TRBJ2-1, with 10 bases lining up with TRBD2. The CDR3 extends over 15 amino acids. The germline V gene encodes CDR1 MNHEY and CDR2 SVGAGI. After removal of 6 bases from V and 5 bases from J, the junction contained 7 bases not matched to a gene. CDR3 coding DNA: TGTGCCAGCAGAACTCTAGCGGGAGTGCACAATGAGCAGTTCTTC. Its translation: CASRTLAGVHNEQFF.

V and J are TRBV6-5 and TRBJ2-3, with 7 bases that match TRBD2. Trimming at V came to 1 base and at J to 3 bases, leaving 7 bases not matched to a gene. Per germline, CDR1 MNHEY and CDR2 SVGAGI. The CDR3 spans 16 residues. CDR3 sequence: CASSYLLGGPTDTQYF. The CDR3 region has the DNA TGTGCCAGCAGTTACTTGCTGGGAGGGCCTACAGATACGCAGTATTTT.

The rearrangement uses TRBV19 and TRBJ1-3, with 7 bases aligning to TRBD1. Trimming took 11 bases from V and 2 from J; bases not matched to a gene: 3. Germline-derived CDR1 and CDR2 are LNHDA and SQIVND (reference sequence). The CDR3 spans 12 residues. The DNA of the CDR3 is TGTGCCGGAGGGACAGCTGGAAACACCATATATTTT. Its translation is CAGGTAGNTIYF. Drawing the rest from reference TRBV19 and TRBJ1-3, the complete variable domain is DGGITQSPKYLFRKEGQNVTLSCEQNLNHDAMYWYRQDPGQGLRLIYYSQIVNDFQKGDIAEGYSVSREKKESFPLTVTSAQKNPTAFYLCAGGTAGNTIYFGEGSWLTVV.

V and J are TRBV27 and TRBJ2-1, with D possibly called TRBD1 or TRBD2 (6 bases each). V shed 7 bases and J shed 2 bases, with 9 bases lying between them. The V gene's germline CDR1 is MNHEY and CDR2 SMNVEV (reference sequence). The CDR3 extends over 13 amino acids. The CDR3 reads CASTGAPYNEQFF. The CDR3 coding sequence is TGTGCCAGCACGGGGGCACCCTACAATGAGCAGTTCTTC.

This clone was recorded only once. This chain joins TRBV30 and TRBJ2-7, with a weak D call TRBD1 (6 bases). Trimming removed 7 bases at V and 1 base at J, with 11 bases between. This CDR3 comprises 12 residues. CDR1 and CDR2 from the germline V gene are GTSNPN and SVGIG (reference sequence). In DNA, the CDR3 is TGTGCCTTTAGAGGACAGTCCTACGAGCAGTACTTC. Its protein product is CAFRGQSYEQYF.

The V gene is TRBV7-9, the J gene TRBJ1-2; no clear D gene. The CDR3 has 12 residues. Trimming removed 5 bases at V and 2 bases at J, with 6 bases between. Germline assignment: CDR1 SEHNR and CDR2 FQNEAQ (reference sequence). The CDR3 loop reads CASSPPNYGYTF. CDR3 bases: TGTGCCAGCAGCCCGCCAAACTATGGCTACACCTTC. Drawing the rest from reference TRBV7-9 and TRBJ1-2, the complete variable domain is DTGVSQNPRHKITKRGQNVTFRCDPISEHNRLYWYRQTLGQGPEFLTYFQNEAQLEKSRLLSDRFSAERPKGSFSTLEIQRTEQGDSAMYLCASSPPNYGYTFGSGTRLTVV.

The rearrangement joins TRBV29-1 to TRBJ2-1, with TRBD1 matching 7 bases. This CDR3 contains 14 residues. Trimming at V came to 7 bases and at J to 0 bases, leaving 6 bases not matched to a gene. CDR1 and CDR2 from the germline V gene are SQVTM and ANQGSEA. The CDR3 spells CSANRGSSYNEQFF. In DNA form, the CDR3 reads TGCAGCGCAAACAGGGGAAGCTCCTACAATGAGCAGTTCTTC.

The chain recombines TRBV20-1 with TRBJ1-1; 8 bases are shared with TRBD1. J gave up 3 bases and V 3 bases, and 6 bases lay outside the gene matches. This CDR3 spans 14 amino acids. The germline V gene encodes CDR1 DFQATT and CDR2 SNEGSKA (reference sequence). The CDR3 here is CSASDRGRDTEAFF. The CDR3 DNA follows: TGCAGTGCTAGTGACAGGGGCCGAGACACTGAAGCTTTCTTT.

The chain has TRBV7-6 and TRBJ1-2; D call uncertain. CDR3 length: 16 amino acids. Germline loops: CDR1 SGHVS, CDR2 FNYEAQ. V was clipped by 1 base and J by 2 bases, with 14 bases between them. Here the CDR3 reads CASSLGAQKGNYGYTF. CDR3 sequence (DNA): TGTGCCAGCAGCTTAGGGGCCCAAAAAGGGAACTATGGCTACACCTTC. Full variable domain (missing parts from reference TRBV7-6 and TRBJ1-2): GAGVSQSPRYKVTKRGQDVALRCDPISGHVSLYWYRQALGQGPEFLTYFNYEAQQDKSGLPNDRFSAERPEGSISTLTIQRTEQRDSAMYRCASSLGAQKGNYGYTFGSGTRLTVV.

In its sample, this clone was seen a few times. The V call is TRBV5-6, the J call TRBJ1-2; no clear D gene. The germline CDR1 and CDR2 sequences are SGHDT and YYEEEE. The CDR3 is 13 residues long. Deletions cut 0 bases from V and 8 bases from J, with 11 bases between. In DNA, the CDR3 is TGTGCCAGCAGCTTGGATAGGACTTTCGGCTACACCTTC. This gives the protein CASSLDRTFGYTF.

The J gene is TRBJ1-1, the V gene TRBV5-4; D perhaps matches TRBD1 (6 bases). CDR3 length: 15 amino acids. Trimming stripped 3 bases from V and 7 bases from J, with 19 bases between. CDR1 is SGHNT and CDR2 is YYREEE in the germline V gene (reference sequence). DNA for the CDR3: TGTGCCAGCAGCTACGTGGGGGCCCGGGGAGTTGAAGCTTTCTTT. Residues: CASSYVGARGVEAFF.

This chain uses TRBV27 with TRBJ1-1; D is possibly TRBD1 (5 bases). This CDR3 comprises 13 residues. Looked up from germline, CDR1 is MNHEY and CDR2 is SMNVEV (reference sequence). Between the trimmed V and J ends, which lost 6 bases and 6 bases, there was a span of 14 bases. The CDR3: CASRGGSEAEAFF. CDR3 nucleotides: TGTGCCAGCAGGGGGGGATCAGAGGCTGAAGCTTTCTTT.

The chain combines TRBV27 with TRBJ1-2; D unclear. CDR1 is MNHEY, CDR2 SMNVEV, per germline (reference sequence). The CDR3 length is 13 residues. V was cut by 7 bases and J by 5 bases, with 14 bases left in between. The CDR3: CASTQTPGYGYTF. In nucleotides, the CDR3 is TGTGCCAGCACCCAAACACCCGGATATGGCTACACCTTC.

V is TRBV5-1 and J is TRBJ2-7; 9 nucleotides align to TRBD1. The CDR3 sequence is 14 residues long. CDR1 and CDR2 from the germline V gene are SGHRS and YFSETQ. Germline trimming cut 4 bases from V and 0 bases from J; bases unmatched to any gene: 2. The CDR3 nucleotides are TGCGCCAGCAGCAGGGACAGGGCCTCCTACGAGCAGTACTTC. Amino acid sequence: CASSRDRASYEQYF.

V is TRBV7-9 and J is TRBJ1-2; D gene uncertain. The CDR3 runs to 15 residues. Germline values: CDR1 SEHNR, CDR2 FQNEAQ (reference sequence). Trimming took off 2 bases at V and 8 bases at J, with 18 bases between the two ends. CDR3 coding DNA: TGTGCCAGCAGCTTAAACCTGGTTACGGGAGAGGGCTACACCTTC. Encoded protein: CASSLNLVTGEGYTF.

The chain links TRBV11-2 to TRBJ1-1; possibly TRBD1 for D (5 bases). Trimming removed 0 bases from V and 6 bases from J, with 14 bases in between. The CDR3 covers 15 residues. Germline V CDR1 and CDR2: SGHAT, FQNNGV. CDR3 coding DNA: TGTGCCAGCAGCTTAGATGGGGCAGGGAGGTCTGAAGCTTTCTTT. It codes for CASSLDGAGRSEAFF.

The chain links TRBV5-5 to TRBJ2-7; tentatively, D is TRBD2 (6 bases). From germline, CDR1 is SGHKS and CDR2 YYEKEE (reference sequence). Trimming removed 4 bases at V and 3 bases at J, with 17 bases between. This CDR3 region has 15 residues. The CDR3 DNA follows: TGTGCCAGCAGCCCGGCCGGAGGGGAATACTACGAGCAGTACTTC. This encodes CASSPAGGEYYEQYF. Using reference TRBV5-5 and TRBJ2-7 for the parts outside the CDR3, the full variable domain is DAGVTQSPTHLIKTRGQQVTLRCSPISGHKSVSWYQQVLGQGPQFIFQYYEKEERGRGNFPDRFSARQFPNYSSELNVNALLLGDSALYLCASSPAGGEYYEQYFGPGTRLTVT.

This sequence joins TRBV7-9 and TRBJ2-3; 11 bases fit TRBD2. CDR3 length: 15 amino acids. J gave up 6 bases and V 2 bases, and 4 bases lay outside the gene matches. The germline V gene has CDR1 SEHNR and CDR2 FQNEAQ (reference sequence). The CDR3 region has the DNA TGTGCCAGCAGCTTATACCCTAGCGGGGGGGATACGCAGTATTTT. It encodes CASSLYPSGGDTQYF.

V gene TRBV6-5 combines with J gene TRBJ2-1; TRBD1 matches 10 bases. The CDR3 extends over 13 amino acids. The trim removed 7 bases at V and 7 bases at J, leaving 4 bases unmatched. Germline V gene data show CDR1 as MNHEY and CDR2 as SVGAGI. CDR3 protein: CASNRQGANEQFF. Written as DNA, the CDR3 is TGTGCCAGCAACAGACAGGGGGCGAATGAGCAGTTCTTC.

CDR3 coding DNA: TGTGCCAGCGGGGTGGAATCTGGGGCCAACGTCCTGACTTTC. It codes for CASGVESGANVLTF. The chain employs TRBV9 and TRBJ2-6; no clear D gene. CDR3 length: 14 amino acids. The V gene lost 7 bases and the J gene lost 1 base, with 9 bases spanning the gap. Germline loops: CDR1 SGDLS, CDR2 YYNGEE.

The J gene is TRBJ1-2, the V gene TRBV2, with 7 bases aligning to TRBD1. CDR3 length: 13 amino acids. With V trimmed by 4 bases and J by 6 bases, 5 bases remained unmatched. Germline V CDR1 and CDR2: SNHLY, FYNNEI. The CDR3 sequence: CASSGGRGDGYTF. The CDR3 nucleotides read TGTGCCAGCAGTGGGGGCAGGGGGGATGGCTACACCTTC. Combining the CDR3 with reference TRBV2 and TRBJ1-2 gives the whole variable domain EPEVTQTPSHQVTQMGQEVILRCVPISNHLYFYWYRQILGQKVEFLVSFYNNEISEKSEIFDDQFSVERPDGSNFTLKIRSTKLEDSAMYFCASSGGRGDGYTFGSGTRLTVV.